The 13 T cell receptor beta chains reported below all come from one sample, sequenced in a study of T cell responses to AZD1222 COVID-19 vaccine. Produced via immunoSEQ multiplex PCR; TCRdb's table is partial and in-frame only. The sample has some 110,000 clones, more than 75% seen once. The sequencing here drew on peripheral blood, taken on day 0 of AZD1222 vaccination. The origin of the receptors is an adult in good health.

The rearrangement joins TRBV5-4 to TRBJ2-3; 8 bases are a match to TRBD2. Germline assignment: CDR1 SGHNT and CDR2 YYREEE (reference sequence). J was trimmed by 0 bases and V by 4 bases; bases with no gene match: 4. CDR3 length: 15 residues. The CDR3 coding sequence is TGTGCCAGCAGCCACAGCGGGGGCAGCACAGATACGCAGTATTTT. It yields the protein CASSHSGGSTDTQYF.

This chain uses TRBV5-1 with TRBJ1-3; unclear D gene. Trimming stripped 4 bases from V and 4 bases from J, with 12 bases between. The length of the CDR3 is 14 residues. The germline gives CDR1 SGHRS, CDR2 YFSETQ. The CDR3 DNA sequence: TGCGCCAGCAGCGACCCCTCAGAGGGAAACACCATATATTTT. This gives the protein CASSDPSEGNTIYF.

The CDR3 sequence: CASNVLAGQETQYF. The CDR3, as DNA: TGTGCCAGTAACGTTCTAGCGGGACAAGAGACCCAGTACTTC. This chain links TRBV19 with TRBJ2-5; 9 bases match TRBD2. V dropped 7 bases and J dropped 2; count of bases not matched to a gene: 5. The CDR3 is 14 residues long. Germline lookup yields CDR1 LNHDA and CDR2 SQIVND (reference sequence).

The CDR3 coding sequence is TGTGCCAGCAGTGACAGGGGTTACTCTAACTATGGCTACACCTTC. This translates into CASSDRGYSNYGYTF. V gene TRBV2 combines with J gene TRBJ1-2; D possibly corresponds to TRBD1 (6 bases). V was pared by 3 bases and J by 0 bases, with 11 bases between. The CDR3 runs to 15 residues. In germline, CDR1 is SNHLY, CDR2 FYNNEI.

The genes are TRBV5-6 and TRBJ2-4, with D perhaps being TRBD1 or TRBD2 (5 bases each). CDR1 and CDR2 from the germline V gene are SGHDT and YYEEEE. With 7 bases removed from V and 2 bases from J, the gap between germline ends came to 19 bases. CDR3 size: 16 residues. The CDR3 loop reads CASVPTEGITKNIQYF. The CDR3 DNA reads as TGTGCCAGCGTTCCGACCGAGGGGATAACCAAAAACATTCAGTACTTC.

The rearrangement uses TRBV20-1 and TRBJ2-1; D gene unclear. V gave up 4 bases and J gave up 6 bases, with 7 bases separating them. This CDR3 comprises 11 residues. Germline values: CDR1 DFQATT, CDR2 SNEGSKA (reference sequence). CDR3 DNA: TGCAGTGCTATTTTGTTCAATGAGCAGTTCTTC. Amino acids: CSAILFNEQFF.

The gene calls are TRBV3-1 (or the pseudogene TRBV3-2) and TRBJ2-7, with TRBD1 as a possible D gene (7 bases). Germline V gene lookup returns CDR1 LGHDT and CDR2 YNNKEL (reference sequence). The CDR3 totals 13 residues. Trimming took off 4 bases at V and 4 bases at J, with 11 bases between the two ends. The CDR3 DNA sequence: TGTGCCAGCAGCCCGGCGGGACAGTACGAGCAGTACTTC. Its translation is CASSPAGQYEQYF.

The V call is TRBV30, the J call TRBJ1-1; the D is unclear. Trimming took off 2 bases at V and 6 bases at J, with 13 bases between the two ends. Germline V gives CDR1 GTSNPN, CDR2 SVGIG (reference sequence). CDR3 length: 13 amino acids. Here the CDR3 DNA reads TGTGCCTGGAGTCCGGGGAGATCGGCTGAAGCTTTCTTT. It specifies CAWSPGRSAEAFF. Variable domain in full (rest from reference TRBV30 and TRBJ1-1): SQTIHQWPATLVQPVGSPLSLECTVEGTSNPNLYWYRQAAGRGLQLLFYSVGIGQISSEVPQNLSASRPQDRQFILSSKKLLLSDSGFYLCAWSPGRSAEAFFGQGTRLTVV.

This sequence joins TRBV2 and TRBJ1-2; TRBD1 might be the D (5 bases). In germline, CDR1 is SNHLY, CDR2 FYNNEI. CDR3 length: 12 amino acids. V lost 6 bases and J 8 bases, leaving 13 bases between the germline ends. In nucleotides, the CDR3 is TGTGCCAGCAGAGGGGACGGCAGGGGCTACACCTTC. Protein product: CASRGDGRGYTF.

The gene calls are TRBV9 and TRBJ1-3; D remains ambiguous. V was pared by 3 bases and J by 8 bases, with 15 bases between. This CDR3 spans 14 amino acids. Germline-derived CDR1 and CDR2 are SGDLS and YYNGEE. In DNA, the CDR3 is TGTGCCAGCAGCGCCCGGGGAATCTCGGACACCATATATTTT. This sequence encodes CASSARGISDTIYF.

The chain links TRBV5-1 to TRBJ2-7, with 9 bases matching TRBD1. V dropped 0 bases and J dropped 2; count of bases not matched to a gene: 3. Germline CDR1 and CDR2: SGHRS and YFSETQ. The length of the CDR3 is 15 residues. The CDR3 protein is CASSLGGTGTYEQYF. In DNA, the CDR3 is TGCGCCAGCAGCTTGGGAGGGACAGGGACCTACGAGCAGTACTTC.

The gene calls are TRBV2 and TRBJ2-7; 8 positions agree with TRBD1. The ends lost 10 bases at V and 6 bases at J; junction bases unmatched: 5. The CDR3 extends over 11 amino acids. The V gene's germline CDR1 is SNHLY and CDR2 FYNNEI. This chain's CDR3 is CANRDRFEQYF. CDR3 nucleotides: TGTGCCAACCGGGACAGGTTCGAGCAGTACTTC.

The chain combines TRBV18 with TRBJ1-1; a weak D match, TRBD1 (6 bases). V shed 2 bases and J shed 2 bases, with 12 bases lying between them. Germline V gives CDR1 KGHSH, CDR2 LQKENI. The CDR3 has 15 residues. CDR3 nucleotides: TGTGCCAGCTCACCAACCCAGGGGCATAACACTGAAGCTTTCTTT. Amino acids: CASSPTQGHNTEAFF. Complete variable domain (other parts from reference TRBV18 and TRBJ1-1): NAGVMQNPRHLVRRRGQEARLRCSPMKGHSHVYWYRQLPEEGLKFMVYLQKENIIDESGMPKERFSAEFPKEGPSILRIQQVVRGDSAAYFCASSPTQGHNTEAFFGQGTRLTVV.